These T cell receptor beta chains were read from a single sample in a study of cytomegalovirus exposure and HLA in healthy donors. Only in-frame clones appear in the TCRdb table, and some are missing; sequencing was by immunoSEQ multiplex PCR. The sample includes roughly 90,000 clones, over 65% of them seen just once. Sequencing input: PBMCs. The source is a man aged 25-45 years in good health and CMV-seropositive. Both conserved end residues are part of each CDR3. Fields, in order: clone size, J gene, D gene, V gene, CDR3 protein, CDR3 DNA. A D gene is named only where the DNA matches it firmly. The size field is filled for only some rows; it gives once, few, many or a size class.

few TRBJ1-2 TRBD1 TRBV6-1 CASSEDPGGPYYGYTF TGTGCCAGCAGTGAAGACCCAGGGGGACCCTACTATGGCTACACCTTC
few TRBJ1-4 TRBD1 TRBV5-1 CASSLEPQGSGEKLFF TGCGCCAGCAGCTTGGAACCACAGGGGTCCGGTGAAAAACTGTTTTTT
. TRBJ1-1 TRBD1 TRBV28 CASSLQSGQVAFF TGTGCCAGCAGTTTACAATCTGGACAGGTGGCTTTCTTT
. TRBJ1-1 . TRBV6-5 CASSYHTNTEAFF TGTGCCAGCAGTTACCACACGAACACTGAAGCTTTCTTT
. TRBJ2-3 TRBD2 TRBV15 CATSRGTSGTDTQYF TGTGCCACCAGCAGGGGGACTAGTGGAACAGATACGCAGTATTTT
. TRBJ2-2 TRBD2 TRBV5-1 CASSLTSSNTGELFF TGCGCCAGCAGCCTGACTAGCTCGAACACCGGGGAGCTGTTTTTT
. TRBJ1-2 . TRBV25-1 CASSDRVGYPF TGTGCCAGCAGTGACAGGGTCGGCTACCCCTTC
few TRBJ2-1 TRBD2 TRBV19 CASSPGLAGVGGNEQFF TGTGCCAGTAGTCCGGGACTAGCGGGAGTAGGTGGCAATGAGCAGTTCTTC
. TRBJ1-4 . TRBV6-5 CASSYSAGGGEKLFF TGTGCCAGCAGTTACTCGGCGGGGGGCGGCGAAAAACTGTTTTTT
. TRBJ1-2 . TRBV30 CAWSVQVPSPYGYTF TGTGCCTGGAGTGTACAGGTACCGTCCCCTTATGGCTACACCTTC
. TRBJ2-3 TRBD2 TRBV5-1 CASSLPGTSGSDTQYF TGCGCCAGCAGCTTGCCCGGGACTAGCGGGTCAGATACGCAGTATTTT
. TRBJ1-1 . TRBV2 CASSEAPREGTEAFF TGTGCCAGCAGTGAAGCCCCCAGGGAGGGCACTGAAGCTTTCTTT
. TRBJ2-3 TRBD1 TRBV10-3 CAISEGQGETDTQYF TGTGCCATCAGTGAGGGACAGGGTGAGACAGATACGCAGTATTTT
. TRBJ2-7 TRBD1 TRBV11-2 CASSGQAREQYF TGTGCCAGCAGCGGACAGGCACGCGAGCAGTACTTC
. TRBJ2-1 . TRBV5-4 CASSLEGGSYNEQFF TGTGCCAGCAGCTTGGAGGGGGGGTCCTACAATGAGCAGTTCTTC
once TRBJ2-3 TRBD2 TRBV2 CAMGLAVTDTQYF TGTGCCATGGGACTAGCGGTGACAGATACGCAGTATTTT
. TRBJ1-5 TRBD1 TRBV5-1 CASSLGQGQGQPQHF TGCGCCAGCAGCTTAGGACAGGGGCAGGGTCAGCCCCAGCATTTT
. TRBJ1-2 . TRBV5-1 CASAKLREEYGYTF TGCGCCAGCGCTAAGCTCAGGGAAGAGTATGGCTACACCTTC
. TRBJ2-7 . TRBV29-1 CSGRDWSYEQYF TGCAGCGGGAGGGACTGGTCCTACGAGCAGTACTTC
. TRBJ2-1 . TRBV10-1 CASSEVSESGNEQFF TGCGCCAGCAGTGAAGTCTCGGAGTCCGGGAATGAGCAGTTCTTC
. TRBJ2-2 . TRBV9 CASSVVGNTGELFF TGTGCCAGCAGCGTAGTGGGCAACACCGGGGAGCTGTTTTTT
. TRBJ1-5 . TRBV7-2 CASSLHRDHQPQHF TGTGCCAGCAGCTTACACAGGGACCATCAGCCCCAGCATTTT
once TRBJ2-7 . TRBV6-5 CASRASVPARDEQYF TGTGCCAGCAGAGCTAGCGTCCCCGCTAGGGACGAGCAGTACTTC
. TRBJ2-1 . TRBV27 CASSLTDSRPYNEQFF TGTGCCAGCAGTTTGACCGACTCGCGGCCCTACAATGAGCAGTTCTTC
once TRBJ1-5 TRBD1 TRBV27 CASSLGQGDSNQPQHF TGTGCCAGCAGTTTAGGACAGGGGGATAGCAATCAGCCCCAGCATTTT
. TRBJ2-7 TRBD1 TRBV27 CASSLSLPDRDFEQYF TGTGCCAGCAGTTTATCTCTCCCGGACAGGGACTTTGAGCAGTACTTC
. TRBJ1-1 . TRBV11-2 CASSLWTASLNTEAFF TGTGCCAGCAGCTTATGGACAGCCTCTTTGAACACTGAAGCTTTCTTT
few TRBJ1-5 . TRBV4-1 CASSPESNQPQHF TGCGCCAGCAGCCCGGAGAGCAATCAGCCCCAGCATTTT
. TRBJ1-3 . TRBV27 CASSPGYGSGNTIYF TGTGCCAGCAGTCCAGGGTACGGGTCTGGAAACACCATATATTTT
. TRBJ1-1 . TRBV6-5 CASSPTVYNTEAFF TGTGCCAGCAGCCCTACCGTTTACAACACTGAAGCTTTCTTT
. TRBJ1-1 . TRBV10-1 CASSESGRRREAFF TGCGCCAGCAGTGAGTCGGGCCGCAGACGTGAAGCTTTCTTT
. TRBJ1-3 . TRBV7-9 CASSPDYTKVSGNTIYF TGTGCCAGCAGCCCCGACTATACGAAGGTTTCTGGAAACACCATATATTTT
. TRBJ2-5 TRBD2 TRBV5-4 CASSLREAGGAQETQYF TGTGCCAGCAGCTTGAGAGAAGCGGGAGGAGCCCAAGAGACCCAGTACTTC
few TRBJ2-3 TRBD2 TRBV19 CASSMGSGSRTDTQYF TGTGCCAGTAGTATGGGTAGCGGGAGTCGCACAGATACGCAGTATTTT
. TRBJ2-7 TRBD2 TRBV6-5 CASSFGTSGSKYF TGTGCCAGCAGTTTTGGGACTAGCGGGAGTAAGTACTTC